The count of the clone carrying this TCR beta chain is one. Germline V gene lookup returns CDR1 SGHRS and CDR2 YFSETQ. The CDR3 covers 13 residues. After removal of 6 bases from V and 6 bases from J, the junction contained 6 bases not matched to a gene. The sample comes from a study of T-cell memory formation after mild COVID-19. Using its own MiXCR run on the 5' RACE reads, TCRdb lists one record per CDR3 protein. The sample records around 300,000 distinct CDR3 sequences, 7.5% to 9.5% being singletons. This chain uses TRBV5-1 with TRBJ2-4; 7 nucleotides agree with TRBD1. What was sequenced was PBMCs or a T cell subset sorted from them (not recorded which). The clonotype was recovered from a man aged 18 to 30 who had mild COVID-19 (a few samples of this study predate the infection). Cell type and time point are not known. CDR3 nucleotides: TGCGCCAGCACAATAGAGGGGGCAAACATTCAGTACTTC. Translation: CASTIEGANIQYF.